This T cell receptor beta chain was recorded in a study of memory CD4+ T cells and cytomegalovirus serostatus. The sort gate was single viable CD3+CD4+CD8-CD45RO+ cells for memory CD4+ T cells. Assay: immunoSEQ multiplex PCR; the TCRdb copy retains only in-frame clones and omits some. The data contain 45,000 to 60,000 clones, around 70% of them singletons. Broader study findings: The CMV-associated TCR signature appears largely within the CD4+ memory repertoire. Median bootstrapped AUC for CMV status was approximately 0.96 originally, approximately 0.91 US-trained.

This clone appeared once. Its antigen is as yet unknown. CDR1 and CDR2 (germline): SQVTM, ANQGSEA. The CDR3 runs 13 residues. The germline V and J ends were trimmed by 3 bases and 5 bases, with 14 bases remaining between them. The sample was memory CD4+ T cells from blood. The TCR originated in an adult in good health and CMV-seropositive. This chain uses TRBV29-1 with TRBJ2-7; D unclear. CDR3 coding DNA: TGCAGCGTTGAGGTGGACGGCGGAAACGAGCAGTACTTC. Translated: CSVEVDGGNEQYF.